Presented here are 26 T cell receptor beta chains from one specimen sequenced in a study of blood T cell repertoires in COVID-19. Profiling relied on immunoSEQ multiplex PCR, and the TCRdb table lists in-frame clones only, not all of them. The sample consists of 140,000 or so clones, 80% to 90% of them appearing once. The sequencing sample was made of peripheral blood. The receptor set was obtained from a woman aged 55 to 70 with active COVID-19.

The rearrangement uses TRBV30 and TRBJ1-3, with D uncertain. V was pared by 1 base and J by 0 bases, with 13 bases between. This CDR3 has 16 amino acids. The V gene's germline CDR1 is GTSNPN and CDR2 SVGIG (reference sequence). CDR3 bases: TGTGCCTGGAGTGACGCGGCCTCTTTCTCTGGAAACACCATATATTTT. Protein product: CAWSDAASFSGNTIYF. The full variable domain, its missing parts supplied by reference TRBV30 and TRBJ1-3, is SQTIHQWPATLVQPVGSPLSLECTVEGTSNPNLYWYRQAAGRGLQLLFYSVGIGQISSEVPQNLSASRPQDRQFILSSKKLLLSDSGFYLCAWSDAASFSGNTIYFGEGSWLTVV.

This chain uses TRBV2 with TRBJ2-5, with a tentative D call TRBD1 (5 bases). V was shortened by 7 bases and J by 2 bases, with 14 bases between the two germline ends. Germline loops: CDR1 SNHLY, CDR2 FYNNEI. The CDR3 spans 14 residues. The CDR3 DNA follows: TGTGCCAGCACCGAAGGGGCGCTACAAGAGACCCAGTACTTC. Protein: CASTEGALQETQYF.

The CDR3 nucleotides are TGTGCCAGCAGCTTTGGGACAGGGTCAATCTATGGCTACACCTTC. It translates to CASSFGTGSIYGYTF. V gene TRBV7-2 combines with J gene TRBJ1-2; 9 nucleotides match TRBD1. The CDR3 sequence is 15 residues long. V was pared by 3 bases and J by 4 bases, with 6 bases of the junction left unmatched. The germline V gene has CDR1 SGHTA and CDR2 FQGNSA.

This chain connects TRBV3-1 (or the pseudogene TRBV3-2) to TRBJ1-1; D gene unclear. The germline V gene encodes CDR1 LGHDT and CDR2 YNNKEL (reference sequence). The ends were cut back, 3 bases at V and 4 bases at J, with 9 bases in the middle. The CDR3 consists of 13 residues. The CDR3 sequence: CASSQEASTEAFF. CDR3 DNA sequence: TGTGCCAGCAGCCAGGAGGCAAGCACTGAAGCTTTCTTT.

This sequence joins TRBV7-2 and TRBJ2-7, with 8 bases fitting TRBD2. Germline trimming cut 6 bases from V and 0 bases from J; bases unmatched to any gene: 7. Germline V gene sequence: CDR1 SGHTA, CDR2 FQGNSA. This CDR3 contains 15 residues. The CDR3 DNA follows: TGTGCCAGCAGATCGGGCGGGGGGAGCTCCTACGAGCAGTACTTC. It encodes CASRSGGGSSYEQYF.

This chain joins TRBV27 and TRBJ2-1; 7 nucleotides align to TRBD2. The CDR3 sequence is 16 residues long. Germline V CDR1 and CDR2: MNHEY, SMNVEV (reference sequence). J gave up 7 bases and V 4 bases, and 13 bases lay outside the gene matches. CDR3: CASSSPRGGRRNEQFF. In DNA form, the CDR3 reads TGTGCCAGCAGTTCCCCGAGGGGCGGGAGAAGGAATGAGCAGTTCTTC.

The chain is built from TRBV11-2 and TRBJ1-2, with D perhaps TRBD1 (6 bases). Germline V gene data show CDR1 as SGHAT and CDR2 as FQNNGV. Trimming left V 5 bases short and J 1 base short, with 14 bases between. The CDR3 has 15 residues. The CDR3, as DNA: TGTGCCAGCAGCGAATTCCGGGACATTAACTATGGCTACACCTTC. Translated: CASSEFRDINYGYTF.

This clone appeared a single time. The V call is TRBV20-1, the J call TRBJ2-3, with D possibly matching TRBD2 (5 bases). CDR3 size: 11 residues. Germline CDR1 DFQATT, CDR2 SNEGSKA (reference sequence). The germline V and J ends were trimmed by 5 bases and 9 bases, with 12 bases remaining between them. Written as DNA, the CDR3 is TGCAGTGCTTCCCTAGCTACAACGCAGTATTTT. Translated, it gives CSASLATTQYF.

The rearrangement uses TRBV6-5 and TRBJ2-1, with D tentatively TRBD2 (5 bases). Germline CDR1 reads MNHEY; CDR2 reads SVGAGI. V lost 2 bases to trimming and J lost 6 bases, with 8 bases between them. The CDR3 loop spans 13 amino acids. The CDR3 DNA sequence: TGTGCCAGCAGTTACGGGCTAGCCAATGAGCAGTTCTTC. The encoded protein is CASSYGLANEQFF.

The V and J genes are TRBV11-2 and TRBJ2-1; a possible D gene is TRBD2 (6 bases). The ends were cut back, 5 bases at V and 13 bases at J, with 21 bases in the middle. Germline CDR1 and CDR2: SGHAT and FQNNGV. CDR3 length equals 14 residues. Written as DNA, the CDR3 is TGTGCCAGCAGCCCCCAGCCGGGACTCCATTCACAGTTCTTC. It encodes CASSPQPGLHSQFF.

V gene TRBV2 combines with J gene TRBJ2-7; 8 nucleotides line up with TRBD1. Trimming removed 2 bases from V and 3 bases from J; junction bases left unmatched: 3. The CDR3 consists of 14 residues. The V gene's germline CDR1 is SNHLY and CDR2 FYNNEI. CDR3 DNA sequence: TGTGCCAGCAGTGAACAGGGACAGGACTACGAGCAGTACTTC. Amino acids: CASSEQGQDYEQYF. Full variable domain (remainder filled in from reference TRBV2 and TRBJ2-7): EPEVTQTPSHQVTQMGQEVILRCVPISNHLYFYWYRQILGQKVEFLVSFYNNEISEKSEIFDDQFSVERPDGSNFTLKIRSTKLEDSAMYFCASSEQGQDYEQYFGPGTRLTVT.

The rearrangement links TRBV18 to TRBJ1-1; a weak D match, TRBD1 (5 bases). Germline V CDR1 and CDR2: KGHSH, LQKENI. The CDR3 spans 15 residues. V gave up 3 bases and J gave up 1 base, with 12 bases separating them. CDR3 sequence: CASSPYTGPNTEAFF. The CDR3 DNA follows: TGTGCCAGCTCACCTTATACAGGACCGAACACTGAAGCTTTCTTT.

This clone was observed once. CDR3 nucleotide sequence: TGTGCCAGCAGCTTGTACTTGACTAGCGGGCGAAGCTCCTACAATGAGCAGTTCTTC. Its translation: CASSLYLTSGRSSYNEQFF. This chain uses TRBV7-9 with TRBJ2-1; 10 nucleotides align to TRBD2. CDR1 is SEHNR and CDR2 is FQNEAQ in the germline V gene (reference sequence). CDR3 length equals 19 residues. With V trimmed by 3 bases and J by 0 bases, 11 bases remained unmatched.

The chain links TRBV6-6 to TRBJ1-3, with D possibly being TRBD1 (5 bases). CDR3 length: 12 amino acids. The germline V gene has CDR1 MNHNY and CDR2 SVGAGI (reference sequence). V was trimmed by 6 bases and J by 8 bases, leaving 11 bases between them. In nucleotides, the CDR3 is TGTGCCAGCAGGGCTGACAGATACACCATATATTTT. Residues: CASRADRYTIYF.

For the CDR3, the DNA is TGTGCCAGCAGCTTAGTAGAGATTGCAACTGAAGCTTTCTTT. Its translation is CASSLVEIATEAFF. The rearrangement joins TRBV7-9 to TRBJ1-1; D call uncertain. This CDR3 comprises 14 residues. Germline CDR1 is SEHNR and CDR2 is FQNEAQ (reference sequence). Trimming cost V 1 base and J 5 bases, with 11 bases left between them.

The chain has TRBV18 and TRBJ2-3, with TRBD2 identical over 8 bases. Germline CDR1 KGHSH, CDR2 LQKENI. CDR3 length: 14 residues. Losses at the gene ends were 4 bases for V and 3 bases for J; bases not matched to a gene: 3. CDR3 nucleotide sequence: TGTGCCAGCTCACAGGGACTAGAAACAGATACGCAGTATTTT. Protein: CASSQGLETDTQYF.

The genes are TRBV19 and TRBJ2-2; tentative D call: TRBD2 (7 bases). The CDR3 extends over 17 amino acids. CDR1 is LNHDA and CDR2 is SQIVND in the germline V gene (reference sequence). Trimming shortened V by 1 base and J by 7 bases, and 19 bases separated the two germline ends. CDR3: CASSIVSGGRGRGELFF. The CDR3 region has the DNA TGTGCCAGTAGTATAGTTTCCGGGGGGCGAGGTCGCGGGGAGCTGTTTTTT.

This clone is a singleton in its sample. This chain joins TRBV7-3 and TRBJ2-2; tentatively, D is TRBD2 (5 bases). The CDR3 runs to 16 residues. CDR1 and CDR2 (germline): SGHTA, FQGTGA. V was pared by 1 base and J by 0 bases, with 9 bases between. CDR3 in DNA: TGTGCCAGCAGCTTAAGCGGGCTAGCGAACACCGGGGAGCTGTTTTTT. Encoded protein: CASSLSGLANTGELFF.

V usage is TRBV28 and J usage is TRBJ2-3; 9 bases align to TRBD1. This CDR3 contains 15 residues. Germline V lookup: CDR1 MDHEN, CDR2 SYDVKM. The V and J ends lost 5 bases and 4 bases, in that order; junction bases with no gene match: 7. The CDR3 coding sequence is TGTGCCAGCAGTCCCTGGGACAGGGCCTCAGATACGCAGTATTTT. Protein: CASSPWDRASDTQYF.

This sequence joins TRBV28 and TRBJ1-2; 12 bases are shared with TRBD1. The CDR3 loop spans 14 amino acids. In germline, CDR1 is MDHEN, CDR2 SYDVKM. Unmatched junction bases numbered 7, after V lost 7 bases and J lost 7 bases. The chain's CDR3 is CASKAGTGGRGYTF. Written as DNA, the CDR3 is TGTGCCAGCAAAGCCGGGACAGGGGGCCGTGGCTACACCTTC.

The rearrangement uses TRBV6-4 and TRBJ2-7; 8 positions match TRBD1. Unmatched junction bases numbered 15, after V lost 6 bases and J lost 5 bases. This CDR3 is 16 amino acids long. Germline CDR1 is MRHNA and CDR2 is SNTAGT. The CDR3: CASSSPGGAYFDEQYF. In DNA form, the CDR3 reads TGTGCCAGCAGCAGCCCAGGGGGCGCGTACTTCGACGAGCAGTACTTC.

The CDR3 DNA follows: TGTGCCAGCAGCCCCGGACTAGCGGGAGTGGGGGAGCAGTACTTC. Encoded protein: CASSPGLAGVGEQYF. This chain joins TRBV3-1 (or the pseudogene TRBV3-2) and TRBJ2-7; 13 bases are shared with TRBD2. In germline, CDR1 is LGHDT, CDR2 YNNKEL (reference sequence). V gave up 4 bases and J gave up 7 bases; unmatched junction bases: 7. This CDR3 region has 15 residues.

J is TRBJ1-1 and V is TRBV20-1, with D perhaps matching TRBD1 (6 bases). The CDR3 loop spans 11 amino acids. The V gene's germline CDR1 is DFQATT and CDR2 SNEGSKA (reference sequence). Deletions cut 2 bases from V and 7 bases from J, with 8 bases between. The CDR3 here is CSARPRGEAFF. The CDR3 DNA is TGCAGTGCTAGACCCAGGGGTGAAGCTTTCTTT.

The J gene is TRBJ2-7, the V gene TRBV2; D is ambiguous. The CDR3 loop spans 13 amino acids. V lost 2 bases and J 5 bases, leaving 10 bases between the germline ends. The germline gives CDR1 SNHLY, CDR2 FYNNEI. The CDR3 spells CASSEFRGDEQYF. Here the CDR3 DNA reads TGTGCCAGCAGTGAATTCAGAGGCGACGAGCAGTACTTC.

This clone was seen more than once but under ten times. The V and J genes are TRBV2 and TRBJ1-5, with unresolved D. Germline lookup yields CDR1 SNHLY and CDR2 FYNNEI. The CDR3 covers 14 residues. The germline V and J ends were trimmed by 1 base and 3 bases, with 7 bases remaining between them. The DNA of the CDR3 is TGTGCCAGCAGTGAAGAGCCATCCAATCAGCCCCAGCATTTT. Translating it yields CASSEEPSNQPQHF.

The genes are TRBV29-1 and TRBJ2-3; 12 bases align to TRBD2. Germline V lookup: CDR1 SQVTM, CDR2 ANQGSEA. The ends lost 7 bases at V and 7 bases at J; junction bases unmatched: 9. The CDR3 covers 14 residues. DNA of the CDR3: TGCAGCGATACGACTAGCGGGAGAGGTAATACGCAGTATTTT. Translation gives CSDTTSGRGNTQYF.